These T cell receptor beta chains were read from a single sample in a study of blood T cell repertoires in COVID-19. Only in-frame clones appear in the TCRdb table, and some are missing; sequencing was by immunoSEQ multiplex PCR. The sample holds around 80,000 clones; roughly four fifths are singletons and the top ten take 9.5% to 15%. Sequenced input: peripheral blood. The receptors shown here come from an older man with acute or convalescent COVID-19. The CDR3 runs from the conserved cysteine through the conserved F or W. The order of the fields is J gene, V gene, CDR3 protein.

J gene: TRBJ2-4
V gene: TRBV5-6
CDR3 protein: CASSLSLTPGQIQYF

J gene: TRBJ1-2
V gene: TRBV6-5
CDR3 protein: CASSLQPNYGYTF

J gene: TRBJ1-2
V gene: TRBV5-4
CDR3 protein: CASSLDRGVYGYTF

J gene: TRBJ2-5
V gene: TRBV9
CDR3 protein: CASSPEVAGGETQYF

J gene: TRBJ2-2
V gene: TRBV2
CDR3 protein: CASSERAGAHTGELFF

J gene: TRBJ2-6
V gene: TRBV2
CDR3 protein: CASSEPRDRAGANVLTF

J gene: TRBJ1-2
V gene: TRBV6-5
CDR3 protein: CASSRDRGFYTF

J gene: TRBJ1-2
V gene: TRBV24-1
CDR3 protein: CATSDRTGGGYTF

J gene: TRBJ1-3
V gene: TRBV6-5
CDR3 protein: CASSYDGRAGNTIYF

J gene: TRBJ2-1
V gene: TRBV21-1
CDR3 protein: CASSKGWETPREGNEQFF

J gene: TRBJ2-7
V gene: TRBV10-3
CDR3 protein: CAISGTGAVSYEQYF

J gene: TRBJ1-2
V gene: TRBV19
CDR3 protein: CATTRGRWYGYTF

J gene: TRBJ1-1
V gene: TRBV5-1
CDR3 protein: CASSLEGQMDNTEAFF

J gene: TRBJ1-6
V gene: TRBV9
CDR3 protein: CASSVDGSYNSPLHF

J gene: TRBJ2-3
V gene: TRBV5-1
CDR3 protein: CASSLELRGRATDTQYF

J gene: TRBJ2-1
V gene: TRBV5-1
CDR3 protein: CASSLGRVDNEQFF

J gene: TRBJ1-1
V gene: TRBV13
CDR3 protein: CASSLQGKTEAFF

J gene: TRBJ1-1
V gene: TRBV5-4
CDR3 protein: CASFPLQGALGLAFF